What follows are 30 T cell receptor beta chains derived from one specimen sequenced in a study of T-cell memory formation after mild COVID-19. MiXCR, applied by TCRdb to the 5' RACE reads, yields one record per CDR3 protein. The sample carries 140,000 or so distinct CDR3 sequences, 6% to 7% recorded once. Sequencing was done on a sample of PBMCs or a T cell subset sorted from them (not recorded which). These receptors originate from an adult woman who had mild COVID-19 (a few samples of this study predate the infection). Cell type and time point are not known.

This chain uses TRBV10-3 with TRBJ1-4; TRBD1 is a possible D gene (6 bases). The CDR3 totals 15 residues. V shed 3 bases and J shed 7 bases, with 15 bases lying between them. Germline CDR1 reads ENHRY; CDR2 reads SYGVKD. CDR3 sequence reads: CAISEGQGTREKLFF. The DNA of the CDR3 is TGTGCCATCAGTGAAGGTCAGGGGACCCGTGAAAAACTGTTTTTT.

There are a few counts of this clonotype. V and J are TRBV2 and TRBJ2-2; 9 bases fit TRBD2. Germline V CDR1 and CDR2: SNHLY, FYNNEI. This CDR3 is built from 15 residues. V lost 6 bases to trimming and J lost 7 bases; unmatched junction nucleotides: 9. DNA of the CDR3: TGTGCCAGCAGCCAAGGACTAGCGATCCTCGGGGAGCTGTTTTTT. It encodes CASSQGLAILGELFF.

There are many counts of this clonotype. The chain has TRBV11-3 and TRBJ2-1; tentatively, D is TRBD2 (6 bases). CDR1 and CDR2 from the germline V gene are SGHNT and YENEEA. V was shortened by 3 bases and J by 8 bases, with 11 bases between the two germline ends. The CDR3 has 13 amino acids. This CDR3 is CASSFPAGHEQFF. The CDR3 nucleotides are TGTGCCAGCAGCTTCCCAGCGGGCCATGAGCAGTTCTTC.

This clonotype has a count of ten or more. The chain recombines TRBV2 with TRBJ1-5, with unresolved D. Looked up from germline, CDR1 is SNHLY and CDR2 is FYNNEI. The germline V and J ends were trimmed by 6 bases and 0 bases, with 12 bases remaining between them. This CDR3 comprises 15 residues. The CDR3 spells CASSGLGISNQPQHF. The CDR3 DNA reads as TGTGCCAGCAGCGGTCTTGGGATTAGCAATCAGCCCCAGCATTTT.

This clonotype was counted only a few times. V is TRBV7-2 and J is TRBJ1-4; tentative D call: TRBD1 (5 bases). With 5 bases removed from V and 7 bases from J, the gap between germline ends came to 14 bases. The CDR3 covers 14 residues. The germline gives CDR1 SGHTA, CDR2 FQGNSA. CDR3 nucleotides: TGTGCCAGCAGCCCACAAGGAAGGGGTGAAAAACTGTTTTTT. Translating it yields CASSPQGRGEKLFF. The variable domain in full, completed from reference TRBV7-2 and TRBJ1-4, reads GAGVSQSPSNKVTEKGKDVELRCDPISGHTALYWYRQSLGQGLEFLIYFQGNSAPDKSGLPSDRFSAERTGGSVSTLTIQRTQQEDSAVYLCASSPQGRGEKLFFGSGTQLSVL.

This clonotype has at least ten counts. This chain connects TRBV18 to TRBJ2-1; D is possibly TRBD2 (7 bases). Germline V lookup: CDR1 KGHSH, CDR2 LQKENI. The CDR3 contains 13 residues. V lost 6 bases and J lost 12, with 18 bases in between. CDR3 nucleotide sequence: TGTGCCAGCTCCGAAGGGGGGGCCCTCTCGCAGTTCTTC. Protein sequence: CASSEGGALSQFF.

This clonotype was found many times. V usage is TRBV24-1 and J usage is TRBJ2-1; D not resolved. The length of the CDR3 is 13 residues. With 1 base removed from V and 8 bases from J, the gap between germline ends came to 8 bases. Germline V gene sequence: CDR1 KGHDR, CDR2 SFDVKD. CDR3 sequence reads: CATSDFPGDEQFF. For the CDR3, the DNA is TGTGCCACCAGTGATTTCCCCGGCGATGAGCAGTTCTTC.

The V and J genes are TRBV3-1 and TRBJ2-5; 10 positions agree with TRBD2. The CDR3 totals 16 residues. Germline CDR1 reads LGHDT; CDR2 reads YNNKEL (reference sequence). Trimming removed 0 bases from V and 5 bases from J; junction bases left unmatched: 6. This chain's CDR3 is CASSQERLAGAETQYF. Written as DNA, the CDR3 is TGTGCCAGCAGCCAAGAAAGGCTAGCGGGGGCCGAGACCCAGTACTTC.

The chain carries TRBV7-8 and TRBJ1-5; no clear D. Germline CDR1 reads SGHVS; CDR2 reads FQNEAQ. Trimming took off 3 bases at V and 0 bases at J, with 9 bases between the two ends. This CDR3 contains 15 residues. CDR3 coding DNA: TGTGCCAGCAGCTTGGGTGGTCATAGCAATCAGCCCCAGCATTTT. Its translation: CASSLGGHSNQPQHF.

This clonotype occurred many times. The chain recombines TRBV5-1 with TRBJ1-5, with D maybe TRBD1 (5 bases). This CDR3 comprises 14 residues. Deletions cut 2 bases from V and 6 bases from J, with 12 bases between. CDR1 and CDR2 from the germline V gene are SGHRS and YFSETQ. The CDR3 here is CASSLSGAGQPQHF. CDR3 nucleotides: TGCGCCAGCAGCTTATCCGGGGCCGGTCAGCCCCAGCATTTT.

This clonotype occurred many times. The gene calls are TRBV25-1 and TRBJ2-1; D is unclear. V was cut by 3 bases and J by 0 bases, with 9 bases left in between. The germline gives CDR1 MGHDK, CDR2 SYGVNS. This CDR3 is 15 amino acids long. CDR3 sequence: CASSDTETSYNEQFF. CDR3 DNA sequence: TGTGCCAGCAGTGATACGGAGACCTCCTACAATGAGCAGTTCTTC.

This clonotype was picked up many times. This chain links TRBV6-2 or TRBV6-3 with TRBJ2-3, with TRBD2 identical over 7 bases. Trimming took 2 bases from V and 5 from J; bases not matched to a gene: 7. CDR3 length: 15 amino acids. CDR1 MNHEY and CDR2 SVGEGT come from the germline V gene. DNA for the CDR3: TGTGCCAGCAGTTACCGGGACTACCCGGGAGATACGCAGTATTTT. Translation: CASSYRDYPGDTQYF.

This clonotype came up many times. The gene calls are TRBV5-1 and TRBJ2-3; D not certain. This CDR3 is 12 amino acids long. The germline V gene encodes CDR1 SGHRS and CDR2 YFSETQ. V lost 0 bases and J lost 10, with 9 bases in between. CDR3 coding DNA: TGCGCCAGCAGCTTGGATCAGGCCGCGCAGTATTTT. It specifies CASSLDQAAQYF.

This clonotype has ten or more counts. The CDR3 reads CASSPRVGDLAKNIQYF. The CDR3 DNA sequence: TGCGCCAGCAGCCCCCGAGTAGGGGACTTAGCCAAAAACATTCAGTACTTC. V gene TRBV4-1 combines with J gene TRBJ2-4; tentative D call: TRBD2 (6 bases). V was shortened by 4 bases and J by 0 bases, with 16 bases between the two germline ends. CDR1 and CDR2 from the germline V gene are MGHRA and YSYEKL. CDR3 length: 17 amino acids.

The chain is built from TRBV7-2 and TRBJ1-2, with 8 bases fitting TRBD1. Germline loops: CDR1 SGHTA, CDR2 FQGNSA. This CDR3 spans 16 amino acids. Losses at the gene ends were 3 bases for V and 0 bases for J; bases not matched to a gene: 6. The CDR3 sequence: CASSFTGTGANYGYTF. The CDR3 nucleotides read TGTGCCAGCAGCTTTACCGGGACAGGAGCTAACTATGGCTACACCTTC.

In this sample, this clonotype turned up many times. V and J are TRBV20-1 and TRBJ2-2; no firm D call. The CDR3 totals 13 residues. The ends were cut back, 4 bases at V and 5 bases at J, with 11 bases in the middle. The V gene's germline CDR1 is DFQATT and CDR2 SNEGSKA (reference sequence). Written as DNA, the CDR3 is TGCAGTGCTAACGACGCGAGGACCGGGGAGCTGTTTTTT. Translated, it gives CSANDARTGELFF.

This clonotype was seen a handful of times. The chain links TRBV25-1 to TRBJ2-5; D is ambiguous. CDR3 size: 14 residues. V lost 1 base to trimming and J lost 1 base, with 7 bases between them. Germline V gene data show CDR1 as MGHDK and CDR2 as SYGVNS. CDR3 DNA: TGTGCCAGCAGTGAATCTAAAATCCAAGAGACCCAGTACTTC. As protein: CASSESKIQETQYF.

The chain joins TRBV6-5 to TRBJ1-6, with 8 bases that match TRBD1. The ends lost 0 bases at V and 10 bases at J; junction bases unmatched: 5. The CDR3 is made up of 15 amino acids. Looked up from germline, CDR1 is MNHEY and CDR2 is SVGAGI. The CDR3 reads CASSYSDRDWSPLHF. The CDR3, as DNA: TGTGCCAGCAGTTACTCGGACAGGGATTGGTCACCCCTCCACTTT.

There are a few counts of this clonotype. The V call is TRBV30, the J call TRBJ2-7; 12 bases are shared with TRBD1. This CDR3 region has 17 residues. V lost 4 bases to trimming and J lost 0 bases; unmatched junction nucleotides: 10. CDR1 is GTSNPN and CDR2 is SVGIG in the germline V gene (reference sequence). The CDR3 protein is CAWNPLPGQGASYEQYF. CDR3 nucleotide sequence: TGTGCCTGGAACCCTCTTCCGGGACAGGGGGCCTCCTACGAGCAGTACTTC.

This clonotype has a count of ten or more. This sequence joins TRBV4-1 and TRBJ2-5; 10 nucleotides align to TRBD2. Germline CDR1 MGHRA, CDR2 YSYEKL. This CDR3 is built from 17 residues. V lost 0 bases and J lost 7; bases outside the gene matches: 11. CDR3 region: CASSQDRERGGYGTQYF. DNA for the CDR3: TGCGCCAGCAGCCAAGACCGAGAGCGGGGGGGCTATGGGACCCAGTACTTC.

This clonotype was seen many times. CDR3 sequence: CASSSGTGAVYEQYF. CDR3 DNA sequence: TGTGCCAGCAGTTCCGGGACAGGGGCCGTCTACGAGCAGTACTTC. This chain connects TRBV6-5 to TRBJ2-7; 10 nucleotides line up with TRBD1. Germline CDR1 is MNHEY and CDR2 is SVGAGI. The J segment lost 3 bases and the V segment lost 4 bases, leaving 6 bases of the junction unmatched. This CDR3 spans 15 amino acids.

The gene calls are TRBV5-4 and TRBJ2-3; the match to TRBD2 covers 11 bases. CDR3 length: 17 residues. Germline V gives CDR1 SGHNT, CDR2 YYREEE (reference sequence). Germline trimming cut 0 bases from V and 4 bases from J; bases unmatched to any gene: 7. The CDR3 nucleotides read TGTGCCAGCAGCTTGGGGGGAACTAGCGGGAGTTCAGATACGCAGTATTTT. This sequence encodes CASSLGGTSGSSDTQYF.

This clonotype was counted a few times. J is TRBJ2-1 and V is TRBV5-1; D uncertain. V lost 2 bases and J 4 bases, leaving 16 bases between the germline ends. Germline lookup yields CDR1 SGHRS and CDR2 YFSETQ. CDR3 length equals 16 residues. As DNA, the CDR3 is TGCGCCAGCAGCTTAGGGTCCACCGCCCCTTACAATGAGCAGTTCTTC. Amino acid sequence: CASSLGSTAPYNEQFF. Filled out from reference TRBV5-1 and TRBJ2-1, the complete variable domain reads KAGVTQTPRYLIKTRGQQVTLSCSPISGHRSVSWYQQTPGQGLQFLFEYFSETQRNKGNFPGRFSGRQFSNSRSEMNVSTLELGDSALYLCASSLGSTAPYNEQFFGPGTRLTVL.

This clonotype occurred a few times. The chain uses TRBV24-1 and TRBJ1-2, with D unclear. This CDR3 has 14 amino acids. CDR1 and CDR2 (germline): KGHDR, SFDVKD. Trimming removed 4 bases from V and 5 bases from J, with 13 bases in between. The CDR3 spells CATSETDPLYGYTF. DNA for the CDR3: TGTGCCACCAGTGAGACGGATCCTCTTTATGGCTACACCTTC.

In this sample, this clonotype turned up a few times. The chain combines TRBV3-1 with TRBJ2-3; 8 bases are shared with TRBD2. Germline CDR1 and CDR2: LGHDT and YNNKEL (reference sequence). Trimming removed 4 bases from V and 2 bases from J; junction bases left unmatched: 11. This CDR3 is built from 17 residues. The CDR3 DNA reads TGTGCCAGCAGCCTTTATGTCACTAGCGGCCTCACAGATACGCAGTATTTT. Translating it yields CASSLYVTSGLTDTQYF.

In its sample, this clonotype was seen many times. The rearrangement links TRBV6-2 or TRBV6-3 to TRBJ2-7; D is undetermined. CDR3 length: 14 amino acids. V lost 4 bases and J 6 bases, leaving 16 bases between the germline ends. Per the germline V gene, CDR1 is MNHEY and CDR2 is SVGEGT. The CDR3 reads CASSSLAPPGEQYF. CDR3 coding DNA: TGTGCCAGCAGTTCCCTTGCCCCTCCCGGCGAGCAGTACTTC.

This clonotype was picked up many times. The chain uses TRBV7-6 and TRBJ2-7; a possible D gene is TRBD2 (7 bases). The CDR3 covers 14 residues. The V gene's germline CDR1 is SGHVS and CDR2 FNYEAQ. Trimming stripped 9 bases from V and 0 bases from J, with 15 bases between. This chain's CDR3 is CASSRGGSSYEQYF. CDR3 in DNA: TGTGCCAGTTCGAGGGGGGGCTCCTCCTACGAGCAGTACTTC.

This clonotype has ten or more counts. The chain employs TRBV19 and TRBJ2-5; TRBD2 is a possible D gene (5 bases). Germline-derived CDR1 and CDR2 are LNHDA and SQIVND (reference sequence). V lost 2 bases and J 4 bases, leaving 8 bases between the germline ends. This CDR3 has 13 amino acids. Here the CDR3 reads CASSIQAGETQYF. The DNA for the CDR3 is TGTGCCAGTAGTATACAGGCGGGAGAGACCCAGTACTTC.

This clonotype came up many times. The chain combines TRBV4-3 with TRBJ2-7, with 7 bases that match TRBD1. Germline loops: CDR1 LGHNA, CDR2 YSLEER. CDR3 length: 15 amino acids. V dropped 3 bases and J dropped 4; count of bases not matched to a gene: 9. The DNA of the CDR3 is TGCGCCAGCAGCCAGCGACAGGGTTGGGATTACGAGCAGTACTTC. Translating gives CASSQRQGWDYEQYF.

There are many counts of this clonotype. The gene calls are TRBV27 and TRBJ2-7; no definite D call. Germline-derived CDR1 and CDR2 are MNHEY and SMNVEV (reference sequence). There are 13 residues in the CDR3. The germline V and J ends were trimmed by 6 bases and 0 bases, with 9 bases remaining between them. For the CDR3, the DNA is TGTGCCAGCAGCCAGACCCGCTCCTACGAGCAGTACTTC. This sequence encodes CASSQTRSYEQYF.